This TCR beta chain was documented in a study of T-cell memory formation after mild COVID-19 (TCRdb year 2021). At the level of the whole study: TCR sequence clusters from the two donors were largely donor specific. In two donors, T-cell clones that expanded and contracted after mild COVID-19 were followed by sequencing TCRalpha and TCRbeta repertoires longitudinally. The cohort comprised two young, previously healthy adult volunteers, one female and one male. Study-level results and caveats: From day 15 to 85, contracting clones showed balanced CD4/CD8 phenotypes, whereas a second wave of clones that expanded from day 15 to 37 leaned towards CD4+. Contracting CD4+ clones were found mainly in CM and EM memory subsets, while CD8+ clones were enriched in EMRA. Whether the second-wave clones peaking on day 37 were SARS-CoV-2 specific was not confirmed. Only two mild cases were covered in the study, and larger cohorts including severe cases with pre-infection samples were considered necessary. Some responding clones were detected in pre-infection memory, suggesting pre-existing cross-reactive memory T cells joined the SARS-CoV-2 response.

PBMCs were isolated by Ficoll-Paque density gradient centrifugation. As regards this clonotype: Its recognized antigen is unknown. Qualities for individual bases were not recorded, and no much larger clone is one base off.

Instrument used: Illumina NovaSeq 6000. TCRalpha and TCRbeta cDNA libraries were constructed by 5'RACE with constant-segment primers, with sample barcodes and unique molecular identifiers being introduced. RNA was extracted from every sample with Trizol reagent. Libraries were amplified in two PCR steps, with a second sample barcode and Illumina TruSeq adapters added in the second step. Sequencing of the libraries was done on an Illumina NovaSeq, producing 2 x 150 bp paired-end reads. Per the source publication's procedure: With migec v1.2.7, reads were demultiplexed and then collapsed into UMI-guided consensus sequences. Using mixcr v2.1.11, UMI consensuses were aligned to TRA and TRB V and J templates and then assembled into clonotypes. Clonotypes were classified as expanded or contracted when called significant by both edgeR and NoisET, with noise models trained on biological replicates. edgeR calls used a false discovery rate-adjusted p below 0.01 and a log2 fold-change threshold of 1. As an exploratory analysis of dynamics, PCA with hierarchical clustering was applied to max-normalized trajectories of the 1000 most abundant clonotypes. The CD4 or CD8 phenotype of responding clones was assigned using the separately sequenced CD4+ and CD8+ repertoires. TCRdb itself trimmed the public reads at Q25 with fastp, ran MiXCR and retained productive beta chains. All rows with the same CDR3 protein become a single entry with the most common DNA and genes. Clone size and V and J calls follow TCRdb, not the original study. The sample table holds 380,000 or so distinct CDR3 sequences, of which around an eighth were seen once. The top ten hold 22% of the sample.

The CDR3 sequence holds 15 residues, the cysteine and phenylalanine included. Only the CDR3 DNA stays, 45 bases, in frame from base 1. The V end loses 1 base and the J end loses 1 base, and a stretch of 7 bases separates them. The germline V gene specifies MNHNS as CDR1 and SASEGT as CDR2. Rearrangement joined TRBV6-1 to TRBJ2-2; no D gene can be assigned with confidence. Sequencing was carried out using PBMCs or a T cell subset sorted from them (not recorded which). The sequence was collected from a young man who had mild COVID-19 (a few samples of this study predate the infection). The sample titles of this study are shuffled in the database, so cell type and time point are left out; the donor was told from shared clones. The CDR3 amino acid sequence is: CASSEVSRNTGELFF. The DNA is as follows: TGTGCCAGCAGTGAAGTATCCCGGAACACCGGGGAGCTGTTTTTT.